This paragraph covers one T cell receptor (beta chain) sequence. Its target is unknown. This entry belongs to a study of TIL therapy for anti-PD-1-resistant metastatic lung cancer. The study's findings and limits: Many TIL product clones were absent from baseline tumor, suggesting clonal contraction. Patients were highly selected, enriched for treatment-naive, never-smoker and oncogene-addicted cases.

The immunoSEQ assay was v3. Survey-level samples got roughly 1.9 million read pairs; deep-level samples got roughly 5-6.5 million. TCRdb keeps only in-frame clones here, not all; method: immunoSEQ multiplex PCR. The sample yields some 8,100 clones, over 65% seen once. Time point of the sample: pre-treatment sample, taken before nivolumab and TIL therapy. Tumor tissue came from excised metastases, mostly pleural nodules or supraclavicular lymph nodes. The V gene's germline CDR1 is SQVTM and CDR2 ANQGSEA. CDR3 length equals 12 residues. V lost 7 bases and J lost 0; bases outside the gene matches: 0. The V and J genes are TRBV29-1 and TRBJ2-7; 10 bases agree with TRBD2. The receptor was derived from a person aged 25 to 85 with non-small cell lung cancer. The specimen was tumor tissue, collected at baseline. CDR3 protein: CSASGSSYEQYF. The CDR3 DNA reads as TGCAGCGCTAGCGGGAGCTCCTACGAGCAGTACTTC.